This passage covers 20 T cell receptor beta chains from one sample sequenced in a study of T cell responses to AZD1222 COVID-19 vaccine. Sequencing used immunoSEQ multiplex PCR; TCRdb keeps in-frame clones, though not all of them. The data show around 190,000 clones, around 92% seen once. The sequences come from peripheral blood, collected on day 0 of AZD1222 vaccination. These receptor sequences come from an adult in good health.

The J gene is TRBJ1-1, the V gene TRBV5-1; D may be TRBD1 (5 bases). Germline CDR1 SGHRS, CDR2 YFSETQ. The CDR3 runs 15 residues. V was clipped by 3 bases and J by 7 bases, with 19 bases between them. CDR3 region: CASSSGGTVGGEAFF. Written as DNA, the CDR3 is TGCGCCAGCAGCTCTGGAGGGACCGTCGGGGGTGAAGCTTTCTTT.

The chain has TRBV5-1 and TRBJ2-1; D gene uncertain. The CDR3 has 13 amino acids. The V gene's germline CDR1 is SGHRS and CDR2 YFSETQ. The ends were cut back, 0 bases at V and 8 bases at J, with 9 bases in the middle. The CDR3 region is CASSLARADEQFF. Here the CDR3 DNA reads TGCGCCAGCAGCTTGGCCAGAGCCGATGAGCAGTTCTTC.

This clone appeared a single time. The chain carries TRBV7-9 and TRBJ1-2; D is ambiguous. Germline lookup yields CDR1 SEHNR and CDR2 FQNEAQ (reference sequence). V was pared by 7 bases and J by 3 bases, with 27 bases between. The CDR3 loop spans 18 amino acids. CDR3 nucleotide sequence: TGTGCCAGCATCGATACCCAGCTTCGTCGGACCCCTCACTATGGCTACACCTTC. Translation gives CASIDTQLRRTPHYGYTF.

A single count supports this clone. V and J are TRBV19 and TRBJ2-2; possible D gene TRBD1, 6 bases. The CDR3 is 16 residues long. V was trimmed by 3 bases and J by 0 bases, leaving 11 bases between them. Germline CDR1 and CDR2: LNHDA and SQIVND (reference sequence). The CDR3, as DNA: TGTGCCAGTAGTATCAGACAGGACTCGAACACCGGGGAGCTGTTTTTT. Residues: CASSIRQDSNTGELFF.

V usage is TRBV6-5 and J usage is TRBJ2-7; D remains ambiguous. CDR1 MNHEY and CDR2 SVGAGI come from the germline V gene. The CDR3 length is 15 residues. Trimming cost V 8 bases and J 0 bases, with 17 bases left between them. The CDR3 sequence: CASGPQRTSSYEQYF. CDR3 sequence (DNA): TGTGCCAGCGGCCCCCAACGGACGAGCTCCTACGAGCAGTACTTC.

This sequence joins TRBV7-9 and TRBJ1-1; a possible D gene is TRBD1 (5 bases). The CDR3 runs 13 residues. Germline CDR1 reads SEHNR; CDR2 reads FQNEAQ (reference sequence). Trimming cost V 2 bases and J 8 bases, with 12 bases left between them. The CDR3 loop reads CASSLLQEGEAFF. The CDR3 DNA reads TGTGCCAGCAGCTTACTGCAGGAGGGGGAAGCTTTCTTT.

V usage is TRBV7-9 and J usage is TRBJ1-1; D may be TRBD1 (5 bases). This CDR3 contains 13 residues. Trimming removed 5 bases from V and 10 bases from J, with 17 bases in between. The V gene's germline CDR1 is SEHNR and CDR2 FQNEAQ (reference sequence). Here the CDR3 reads CASSQPSGKVAFF. Written as DNA, the CDR3 is TGTGCCAGCAGCCAACCTTCAGGGAAGGTAGCTTTCTTT.

The chain has TRBV15 and TRBJ2-2; the match to TRBD1 covers 7 bases. V lost 5 bases, J lost 5 bases, and 8 bases stayed unmatched. Germline values: CDR1 LNHNV, CDR2 YYDKDF (reference sequence). The CDR3 extends over 15 amino acids. The CDR3 region is CATSPRQGRTGELFF. CDR3 sequence (DNA): TGTGCCACCAGCCCCAGACAGGGTAGGACCGGGGAGCTGTTTTTT. Based on the CDR3 plus reference TRBV15 and TRBJ2-2, the full variable domain is DAMVIQNPRYQVTQFGKPVTLSCSQTLNHNVMYWYQQKSSQAPKLLFHYYDKDFNNEADTPDNFQSRRPNTSFCFLDIRSPGLGDTAMYLCATSPRQGRTGELFFGEGSRLTVL.

This clone came up once. The V and J genes are TRBV5-1 and TRBJ2-7; 8 nucleotides line up with TRBD2. V was pared by 4 bases and J by 3 bases, with 12 bases of the junction left unmatched. Germline V gene sequence: CDR1 SGHRS, CDR2 YFSETQ. The CDR3 sequence is 16 residues long. The CDR3 loop reads CASSPTRGGTHYEQYF. CDR3 in DNA: TGCGCCAGCAGCCCAACTCGCGGGGGGACTCACTACGAGCAGTACTTC.

J is TRBJ2-1 and V is TRBV2; D is unclear. The V end lost 7 bases, the J end lost 4 bases, and 5 bases lay between the germline ends. The CDR3 has 11 amino acids. The germline V gene has CDR1 SNHLY and CDR2 FYNNEI. In DNA, the CDR3 is TGTGCCAGCACCTCGTACAATGAGCAGTTCTTC. As protein: CASTSYNEQFF.

This chain links TRBV7-2 with TRBJ2-1, with 10 bases that match TRBD2. Unmatched junction bases numbered 4, after V lost 5 bases and J lost 3 bases. The CDR3 has 15 residues. Germline V CDR1 and CDR2: SGHTA, FQGNSA. The CDR3 sequence is CASSVTSGLYNEQFF. Written as DNA, the CDR3 is TGTGCCAGCAGCGTGACTAGCGGGCTCTACAATGAGCAGTTCTTC.

The chain has TRBV9 and TRBJ2-1; TRBD2 might be the D (5 bases). Trimming left V 0 bases short and J 7 bases short, with 17 bases between. This CDR3 comprises 16 residues. Germline CDR1 and CDR2: SGDLS and YYNGEE. This chain's CDR3 is CASSVATRVRLNEQFF. In DNA, the CDR3 is TGTGCCAGCAGCGTAGCAACTAGAGTTCGCCTGAATGAGCAGTTCTTC.

Note on this clone: Relative to the germline gene, one junction end is altered; a read error may explain this. This CDR3 is CSAERTVYGYTF. In nucleotides, the CDR3 is TGCAGCGCTGAAAGGACAGTCTATGGCTACACCTTC. The rearrangement links TRBV29-1 to TRBJ1-2; tentatively, D is TRBD1 (6 bases). The CDR3 contains 12 residues. Per the germline V gene, CDR1 is SQVTM and CDR2 is ANQGSEA. Supplemented by reference TRBV29-1 and TRBJ1-2, the full variable domain reads SAVISQKPSRDICQRGTSLTIQCQVDSQVTMMFWYRQQPGQSLTLIATANQGSEATYESGFVIDKFPISRPNLTFSTLTVSNMSPEDSSIYLCSAERTVYGYTFGSGTRLTVV.

J is TRBJ2-7 and V is TRBV5-6; D might be TRBD1 (5 bases). Trimming left V 5 bases short and J 6 bases short, with 12 bases between. CDR1 is SGHDT, CDR2 YYEEEE, per germline. The length of the CDR3 is 12 residues. CDR3 loop: CASSIKQAEQYF. DNA of the CDR3: TGTGCCAGCAGTATTAAACAGGCCGAGCAGTACTTC.

This clone was seen only once. The chain uses TRBV2 and TRBJ1-2; possibly TRBD1 for D (5 bases). CDR1 and CDR2 from the germline V gene are SNHLY and FYNNEI. Trimming shortened V by 3 bases and J by 4 bases, and 12 bases separated the two germline ends. The CDR3 is made up of 14 amino acids. CDR3 bases: TGTGCCAGCAGTGAGGGTGCTGGGGGCTATGGCTACACCTTC. Amino acids: CASSEGAGGYGYTF.

This clone appeared a single time. This rearrangement joins TRBV24-1 to TRBJ2-3; possibly TRBD2 for D (6 bases). The germline V gene has CDR1 KGHDR and CDR2 SFDVKD. With 12 bases removed from V and 1 base from J, the gap between germline ends came to 13 bases. The CDR3 spans 13 residues. CDR3 amino acids: CAAASAGTDTQYF. The CDR3 DNA is TGTGCCGCCGCTAGCGCTGGCACAGATACGCAGTATTTT.

The chain is built from TRBV5-4 and TRBJ1-2; 8 bases align to TRBD1. V gave up 4 bases and J gave up 3 bases; unmatched junction bases: 11. The CDR3 is 16 residues long. Germline CDR1 SGHNT, CDR2 YYREEE (reference sequence). The CDR3 reads CASSAAFGQGDYGYTF. The CDR3, as DNA: TGTGCCAGCAGCGCCGCCTTCGGACAGGGCGACTATGGCTACACCTTC.

The rearrangement links TRBV2 to TRBJ2-2; 7 nucleotides line up with TRBD1. CDR1 SNHLY and CDR2 FYNNEI come from the germline V gene. This CDR3 spans 13 amino acids. The V gene end was trimmed by 5 bases and the J gene end by 5 bases; junction bases not matched to a gene: 2. Here the CDR3 DNA reads TGTGCCAGCAGTCGACAGGGAACCGGGGAGCTGTTTTTT. Protein: CASSRQGTGELFF.

The chain carries TRBV7-6 and TRBJ2-3; D gene unclear. This CDR3 has 13 amino acids. Trimming took off 5 bases at V and 0 bases at J, with 6 bases between the two ends. Germline lookup yields CDR1 SGHVS and CDR2 FNYEAQ. CDR3 loop: CASSEGSTDTQYF. CDR3 sequence (DNA): TGTGCCAGCAGCGAAGGGAGCACAGATACGCAGTATTTT. The full variable domain, its missing parts supplied by reference TRBV7-6 and TRBJ2-3, is GAGVSQSPRYKVTKRGQDVALRCDPISGHVSLYWYRQALGQGPEFLTYFNYEAQQDKSGLPNDRFSAERPEGSISTLTIQRTEQRDSAMYRCASSEGSTDTQYFGPGTRLTVL.

This chain connects TRBV27 to TRBJ1-5, with 7 bases identical to TRBD1. The V segment lost 5 bases and the J segment 14 bases; nucleotides outside the gene matches: 15. The CDR3 spans 14 residues. Germline values: CDR1 MNHEY, CDR2 SMNVEV (reference sequence). The DNA of the CDR3 is TGTGCCAGCAGTACGACCGGGACAGTAATAGGAAAGCATTTT. Encoded protein: CASSTTGTVIGKHF.